The 17 T cell receptor beta chains below all came from one sample that was sequenced in a study of regulatory T cells in long-lasting Graves disease. The TCR beta library used iRepertoire HTBI primers with Arm-PCR amplification of CDR3. TCRdb analysed the multiplex PCR reads with MiXCR anew, one entry per CDR3 protein. This repertoire shows 620,000 or so distinct CDR3 sequences, 15% to 20% found once; its top ten account for 15% to 20%. The time point: newly diagnosed GD, antithyroid drugs for less than 3 months. After RNA was extracted from PBMCs, the TCR library was made from it. The same specimen was also included in a second study, on T cells in Graves' hyperthyroidism and ophthalmopathy.

The sequencing here drew on peripheral blood mononuclear cells (PBMCs), taken at new diagnosis, from a patient treated with antithyroid drugs. These receptors were obtained from a woman in her twenties or thirties with Graves disease.

A few counts support this clonotype. V gene TRBV25-1 combines with J gene TRBJ1-6; 7 bases agree with TRBD1. V was clipped by 5 bases and J by 1 base; unmatched bases: 2. From germline, CDR1 is MGHDK and CDR2 SYGVNS. CDR3 length: 15 residues. CDR3 nucleotide sequence: TGTGCCAGCAGTACAGGGGAATCCTATAATTCACCCCTCCACTTT. It specifies CASSTGESYNSPLHF.

This clonotype was seen only a few times. This sequence joins TRBV20-1 and TRBJ2-6; TRBD1 or TRBD2 may be the D gene (5 bases each). Germline CDR1 DFQATT, CDR2 SNEGSKA (reference sequence). Trimming removed 6 bases at V and 0 bases at J, with 15 bases between. The CDR3 is made up of 16 amino acids. The CDR3, as DNA: TGCAGTGCCGGGACGAAGGGCTTCTCTGGGGCCAACGTCCTGACTTTC. This sequence encodes CSAGTKGFSGANVLTF.

This clonotype has just a few counts. This CDR3 is CSASLSFYTEAFF. DNA for the CDR3: TGCAGTGCTAGTCTCAGCTTCTACACTGAAGCTTTCTTT. This sequence joins TRBV20-1 and TRBJ1-1; D not resolved. CDR3 length: 13 residues. The V and J ends lost 3 bases and 3 bases respectively, with 11 bases between them. CDR1 is DFQATT and CDR2 is SNEGSKA in the germline V gene (reference sequence).

This clonotype was observed at least ten times. CDR3 amino acids: CATSDKDSSLNYGYTF. The DNA for the CDR3 is TGTGCCACCAGTGACAAGGACAGCTCCCTTAACTATGGCTACACCTTC. J is TRBJ1-2 and V is TRBV24-1, with D maybe TRBD1 (6 bases). CDR3 length: 16 residues. Between the trimmed V and J ends, which lost 4 bases and 1 base, there was a span of 15 bases. Germline CDR1 reads KGHDR; CDR2 reads SFDVKD.

This clonotype was recorded many times. This chain connects TRBV28 to TRBJ1-4; D not resolved. V was trimmed by 6 bases and J by 5 bases, leaving 4 bases between them. The CDR3 contains 11 residues. The V gene's germline CDR1 is MDHEN and CDR2 SYDVKM. CDR3 in DNA: TGTGCCAGCAGCTTCAATGAAAAACTGTTTTTT. Residues: CASSFNEKLFF.

This clonotype was recorded at least ten times. The V gene is TRBV28, the J gene TRBJ2-1, with D tentatively TRBD1 or TRBD2 (5 bases each). The V gene lost 1 base and the J gene lost 4 bases, with 11 bases spanning the gap. Germline values: CDR1 MDHEN, CDR2 SYDVKM. The CDR3 is 15 amino acids. This CDR3 is CASSLSLGEYNEQFF. The CDR3 nucleotides read TGTGCCAGCAGTTTATCGCTGGGGGAATACAATGAGCAGTTCTTC.

This clonotype was seen ten or more times. CDR3 nucleotide sequence: TGTGCCAGCAGCTTTGAGAGTCTTCCCGGCGCTGAAGCTTTCTTT. This encodes CASSFESLPGAEAFF. The chain couples TRBV7-2 to TRBJ1-1, with D unresolved. The CDR3 consists of 15 residues. V was pared by 3 bases and J by 6 bases, with 17 bases between. CDR1 SGHTA and CDR2 FQGNSA come from the germline V gene.

This clonotype appeared many times. This sequence joins TRBV28 and TRBJ2-7, with 7 bases aligning to TRBD1. Trimming at V came to 6 bases and at J to 1 base, leaving 18 bases not matched to a gene. The CDR3 is 18 amino acids. Germline V gives CDR1 MDHEN, CDR2 SYDVKM. CDR3 sequence reads: CASRSGTALQFYSYEQYF. DNA for the CDR3: TGTGCCAGCAGGTCCGGGACAGCCCTACAATTTTATTCCTACGAGCAGTACTTC.

This clonotype was recorded a few times. The chain carries TRBV20-1 and TRBJ1-3; D may be TRBD1 (6 bases). The CDR3 has 14 amino acids. Trimming removed 5 bases from V and 0 bases from J, with 11 bases in between. Germline CDR1 reads DFQATT; CDR2 reads SNEGSKA (reference sequence). The CDR3 coding sequence is TGCAGTGCTCTACTAGGGGGCTCTGGAAACACCATATATTTT. Amino acids: CSALLGGSGNTIYF.

There are many counts of this clonotype. The V gene is TRBV2, the J gene TRBJ2-1; 10 nucleotides match TRBD2. The CDR3 has 17 amino acids. Germline loops: CDR1 SNHLY, CDR2 FYNNEI. J was trimmed by 7 bases and V by 7 bases; bases with no gene match: 16. CDR3 region: CASNSAGLAGVLNEQFF. In DNA, the CDR3 is TGTGCCAGCAATTCGGCAGGCCTAGCGGGAGTGTTGAATGAGCAGTTCTTC.

The chain links TRBV19 to TRBJ1-2, with D maybe TRBD1 (5 bases). This CDR3 spans 14 amino acids. CDR1 and CDR2 (germline): LNHDA, SQIVND (reference sequence). The ends were cut back, 5 bases at V and 6 bases at J, with 16 bases in the middle. The CDR3 region has the DNA TGTGCCAGTAGTTTCCGGGTAGGAGGGGATGGCTACACCTTC. This translates into CASSFRVGGDGYTF.

This clonotype has a handful of counts. A read error is possible here, since a much larger clone lies one base away. This chain joins TRBV11-3 and TRBJ2-1; TRBD1 agrees at 7 bases. The CDR3 spans 14 residues. Per the germline V gene, CDR1 is SGHNT and CDR2 is YENEEA. CDR3 DNA sequence: TGTGCCAGCGGCTTAGTCTCAGGGGGCAATGAGCAGTTCTTC. It yields the protein CASGLVSGGNEQFF. Drawing the rest from reference TRBV11-3 and TRBJ2-1, the complete variable domain is EAGVVQSPRYKIIEKKQPVAFWCNPISGHNTLYWYLQNLGQGPELLIRYENEEAVDDSQLPKDRFSAERLKGVDSTLKIQPAELGDSAVYLCASGLVSGGNEQFFGPGTRLTVL.

This clonotype was detected many times. The chain is built from TRBV20-1 and TRBJ1-1; 8 bases are shared with TRBD1. The germline V gene has CDR1 DFQATT and CDR2 SNEGSKA (reference sequence). This CDR3 has 13 residues. CDR3 coding DNA: TGCGGAACTTTAGCAGGGGGCCACGCTGAAGCTTTCTTT. This translates into CGTLAGGHAEAFF.

The sample holds a few counts of this clonotype. The V gene is TRBV20-1, the J gene TRBJ2-7; tentatively, D is TRBD2 (7 bases). V lost 7 bases and J lost 3, with 16 bases in between. This CDR3 comprises 13 residues. Germline V gene data show CDR1 as DFQATT and CDR2 as SNEGSKA (reference sequence). The CDR3 spells CSGGREISYEQYF. The CDR3 DNA follows: TGCAGTGGGGGGCGGGAGATCAGCTACGAGCAGTACTTC.

The chain uses TRBV29-1 and TRBJ2-3; 9 positions agree with TRBD1. The germline V gene has CDR1 SQVTM and CDR2 ANQGSEA. The CDR3 spans 14 residues. J gave up 10 bases and V 5 bases, and 13 bases lay outside the gene matches. The DNA of the CDR3 is TGCAGCGTTTCGAAGGGACAGGGAGAGTTGCCGCAGTATTTT. It is translated as CSVSKGQGELPQYF.

The chain combines TRBV5-4 with TRBJ1-2; 7 bases match TRBD1. This CDR3 is 15 amino acids long. V lost 2 bases and J lost 4; bases outside the gene matches: 8. The germline gives CDR1 SGHNT, CDR2 YYREEE (reference sequence). CDR3 nucleotides: TGTGCCAGCAGCTTCACGGGACAGCCATCCTATGGCTACACCTTC. It specifies CASSFTGQPSYGYTF.

This clonotype has more than one count but fewer than ten. V usage is TRBV20-1 and J usage is TRBJ2-7; no clear D. Germline CDR1 is DFQATT and CDR2 is SNEGSKA (reference sequence). The CDR3 has 10 amino acids. V was trimmed by 6 bases and J by 3 bases, leaving 6 bases between them. The CDR3 region has the DNA TGCAGTGCCGTGGACTACGAGCAGTACTTC. Its protein product is CSAVDYEQYF.